This TCR beta chain was identified during a study of spatial heterogeneity in lung cancer. Study-level background: Matched bulk RNA-seq yielded a T cell module score, and TCR transcript counts in tumor regions correlated strongly with that score. General observations from the study: Mutation tallies in tumors tracked expanded intratumoral alpha and beta TCR counts.

TCRdb reprocessed the 5' RACE reads with MiXCR, giving one entry per CDR3 protein. The sample holds approximately 94,000 distinct CDR3 sequences, about 4.4% seen once. CDR1 and CDR2 from the germline V gene are SGHRS and YFSETQ. This CDR3 region has 14 residues. Trimming removed 3 bases from V and 9 bases from J; junction bases left unmatched: 11. Sample time point: sample taken at primary tumor resection. The donor population consisted of over 55 patients with untreated, early-stage non-small cell lung cancer. This clonotype has at least ten counts. Its antigen is unidentified. The sequencing used lung tumor tissue, collected at surgery. This clonotype originated in a male donor with early-stage non-small cell lung cancer. This chain links TRBV5-1 with TRBJ2-5, with TRBD2 identical over 7 bases. The CDR3 is CASSSGLVGASQYF. CDR3 coding DNA: TGCGCCAGCAGCTCAGGACTAGTTGGAGCGTCCCAGTACTTC.